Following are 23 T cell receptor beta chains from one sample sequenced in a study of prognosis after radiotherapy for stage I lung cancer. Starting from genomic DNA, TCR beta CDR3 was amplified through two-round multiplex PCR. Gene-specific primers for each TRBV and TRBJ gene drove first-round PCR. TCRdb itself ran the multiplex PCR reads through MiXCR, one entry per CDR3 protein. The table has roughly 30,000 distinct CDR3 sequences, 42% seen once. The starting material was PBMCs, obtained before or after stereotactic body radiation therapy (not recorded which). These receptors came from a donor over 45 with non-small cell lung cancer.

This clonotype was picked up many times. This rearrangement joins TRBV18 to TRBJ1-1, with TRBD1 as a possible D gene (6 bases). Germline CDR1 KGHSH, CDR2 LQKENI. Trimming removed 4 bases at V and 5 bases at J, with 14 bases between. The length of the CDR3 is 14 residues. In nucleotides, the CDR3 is TGTGCCAGCTCACTCAACACAGGGAGGACTGAAGCTTTCTTT. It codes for CASSLNTGRTEAFF.

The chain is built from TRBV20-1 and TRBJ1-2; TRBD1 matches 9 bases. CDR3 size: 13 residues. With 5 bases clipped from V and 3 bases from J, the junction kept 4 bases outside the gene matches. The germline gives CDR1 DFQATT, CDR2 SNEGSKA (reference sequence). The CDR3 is CSAYRQGDYGYTF. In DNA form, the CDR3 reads TGCAGTGCTTACCGACAGGGGGACTATGGCTACACCTTC.

CDR3 DNA sequence: TGTGCCACCAGTGGCTGTGGTTATTGGGCCAACGTCCTGACTTTC. As protein: CATSGCGYWANVLTF. The chain uses TRBV24-1 and TRBJ2-6; D call uncertain. Germline V CDR1 and CDR2: KGHDR, SFDVKD. The CDR3 spans 15 residues. Trimming removed 5 bases at V and 5 bases at J, with 12 bases between.

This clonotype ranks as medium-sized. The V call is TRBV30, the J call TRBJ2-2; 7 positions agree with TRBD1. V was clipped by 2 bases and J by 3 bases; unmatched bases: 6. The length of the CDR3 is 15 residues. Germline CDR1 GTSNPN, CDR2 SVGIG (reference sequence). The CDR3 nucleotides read TGTGCCTGGAGTCCCGGACAGGTGGACACCGGGGAGCTGTTTTTT. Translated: CAWSPGQVDTGELFF.

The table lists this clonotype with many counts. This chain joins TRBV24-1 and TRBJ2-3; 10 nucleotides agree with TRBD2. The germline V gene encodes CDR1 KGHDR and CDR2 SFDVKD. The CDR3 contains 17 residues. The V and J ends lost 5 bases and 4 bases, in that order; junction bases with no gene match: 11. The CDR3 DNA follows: TGTGCCACCAGTGCTACCTGGCTAGCGGGGGTCTCAGATACGCAGTATTTT. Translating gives CATSATWLAGVSDTQYF.

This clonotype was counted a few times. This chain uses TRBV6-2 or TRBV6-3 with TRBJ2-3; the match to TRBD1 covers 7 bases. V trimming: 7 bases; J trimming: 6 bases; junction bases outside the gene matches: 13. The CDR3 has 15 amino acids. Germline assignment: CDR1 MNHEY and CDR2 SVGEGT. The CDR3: CASIPTGAGTDTQYF. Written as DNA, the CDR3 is TGTGCCAGCATCCCTACAGGGGCCGGTACCGATACGCAGTATTTT.

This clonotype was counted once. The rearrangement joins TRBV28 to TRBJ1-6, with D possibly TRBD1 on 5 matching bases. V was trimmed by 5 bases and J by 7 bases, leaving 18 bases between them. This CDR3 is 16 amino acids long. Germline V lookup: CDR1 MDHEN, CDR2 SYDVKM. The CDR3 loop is CASSPRGGGENSPLHF. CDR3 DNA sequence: TGTGCCAGCAGTCCGCGGGGGGGGGGAGAAAATTCACCCCTCCACTTT. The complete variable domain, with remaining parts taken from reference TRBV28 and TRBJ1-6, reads DVKVTQSSRYLVKRTGEKVFLECVQDMDHENMFWYRQDPGLGLRLIYFSYDVKMKEKGDIPEGYSVSREKKERFSLILESASTNQTSMYLCASSPRGGGENSPLHFGNGTRLTVT.

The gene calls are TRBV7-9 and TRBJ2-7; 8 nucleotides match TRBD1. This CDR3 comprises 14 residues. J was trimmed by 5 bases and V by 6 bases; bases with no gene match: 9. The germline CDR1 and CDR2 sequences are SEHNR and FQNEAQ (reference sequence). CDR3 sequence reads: CASRAGQGRNEQYF. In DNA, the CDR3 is TGTGCCAGCAGAGCAGGACAGGGCAGGAACGAGCAGTACTTC. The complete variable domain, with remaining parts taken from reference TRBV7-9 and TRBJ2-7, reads DTGVSQNPRHKITKRGQNVTFRCDPISEHNRLYWYRQTLGQGPEFLTYFQNEAQLEKSRLLSDRFSAERPKGSFSTLEIQRTEQGDSAMYLCASRAGQGRNEQYFGPGTRLTVT.

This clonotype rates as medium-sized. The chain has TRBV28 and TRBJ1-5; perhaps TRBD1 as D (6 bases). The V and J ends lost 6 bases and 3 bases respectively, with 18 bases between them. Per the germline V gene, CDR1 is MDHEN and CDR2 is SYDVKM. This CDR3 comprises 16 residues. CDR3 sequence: CASSRYKGQINQPQHF. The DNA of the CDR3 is TGTGCCAGCAGCCGGTACAAAGGACAGATCAATCAGCCCCAGCATTTT.

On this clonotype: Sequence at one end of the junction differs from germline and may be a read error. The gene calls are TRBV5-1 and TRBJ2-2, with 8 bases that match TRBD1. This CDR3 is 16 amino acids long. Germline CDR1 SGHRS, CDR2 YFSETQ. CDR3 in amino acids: CASSLNRGTNTGELLF. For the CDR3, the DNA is TGCGCCAGCAGCTTGAACAGGGGGACGAACACCGGGGAGCTGCTTTTT.

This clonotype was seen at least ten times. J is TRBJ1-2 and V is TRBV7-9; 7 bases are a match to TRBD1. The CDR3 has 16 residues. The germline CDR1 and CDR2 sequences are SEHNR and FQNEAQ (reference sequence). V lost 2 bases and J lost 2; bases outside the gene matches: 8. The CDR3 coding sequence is TGTGCCAGCAGCTTAAGAGGGGGCGGGGGAAACTATGGCTACACCTTC. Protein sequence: CASSLRGGGGNYGYTF.

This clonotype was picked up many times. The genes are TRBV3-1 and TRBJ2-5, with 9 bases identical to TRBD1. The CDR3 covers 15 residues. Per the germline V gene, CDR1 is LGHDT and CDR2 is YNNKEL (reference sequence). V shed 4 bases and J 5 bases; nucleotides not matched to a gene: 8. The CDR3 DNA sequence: TGTGCCAGCAGCCCCGGGGAACAGGGGGCCGAGACCCAGTACTTC. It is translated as CASSPGEQGAETQYF.

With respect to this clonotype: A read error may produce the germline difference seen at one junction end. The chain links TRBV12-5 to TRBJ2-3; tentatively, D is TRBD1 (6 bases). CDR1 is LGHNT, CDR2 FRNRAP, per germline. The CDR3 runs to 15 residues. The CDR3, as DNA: TGTGATAGTGGCTTGGAAACAGGGCGCACAGATACGCAGTATTTT. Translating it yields CDSGLETGRTDTQYF.

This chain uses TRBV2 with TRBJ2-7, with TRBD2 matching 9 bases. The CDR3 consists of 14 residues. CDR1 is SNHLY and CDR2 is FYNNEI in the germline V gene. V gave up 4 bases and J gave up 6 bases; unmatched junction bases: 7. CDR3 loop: CASSVAGGDIEQYF. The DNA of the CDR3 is TGTGCCAGCAGTGTGGCGGGAGGGGACATCGAGCAGTACTTC.

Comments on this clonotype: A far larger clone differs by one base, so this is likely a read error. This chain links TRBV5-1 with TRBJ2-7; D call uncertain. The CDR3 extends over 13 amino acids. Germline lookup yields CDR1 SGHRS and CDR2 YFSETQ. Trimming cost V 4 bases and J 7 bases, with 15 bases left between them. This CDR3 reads CASSLIPGREQYF. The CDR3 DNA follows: TGCGCCAGCAGCCTTATCCCCGGACGGGAGCAGTACTTC.

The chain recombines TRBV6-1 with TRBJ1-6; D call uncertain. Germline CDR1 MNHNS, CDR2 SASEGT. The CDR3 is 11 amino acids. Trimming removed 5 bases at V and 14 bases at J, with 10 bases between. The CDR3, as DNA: TGTGCCAGCAGTACTGGCAGAGCCCTCCACTTT. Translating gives CASSTGRALHF.

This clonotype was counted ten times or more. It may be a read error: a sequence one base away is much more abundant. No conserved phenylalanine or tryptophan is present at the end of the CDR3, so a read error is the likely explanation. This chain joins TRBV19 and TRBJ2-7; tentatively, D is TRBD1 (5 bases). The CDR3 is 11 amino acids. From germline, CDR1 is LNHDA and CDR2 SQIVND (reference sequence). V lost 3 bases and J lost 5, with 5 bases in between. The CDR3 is CASSMGHEQYL. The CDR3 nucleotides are TGTGCCAGTAGTATGGGGCACGAGCAGTACCTC.

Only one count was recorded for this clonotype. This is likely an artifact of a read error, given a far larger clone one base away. CDR3 sequence: CASSYSLKETQYF. CDR3 DNA: TGTGCCAGCAGTTACTCGCTAAAAGAGACCCAGTACTTC. This chain uses TRBV6-5 with TRBJ2-5; D not certain. The CDR3 has 13 amino acids. Germline assignment: CDR1 MNHEY and CDR2 SVGAGI. The germline V and J ends were trimmed by 0 bases and 3 bases, with 5 bases remaining between them.

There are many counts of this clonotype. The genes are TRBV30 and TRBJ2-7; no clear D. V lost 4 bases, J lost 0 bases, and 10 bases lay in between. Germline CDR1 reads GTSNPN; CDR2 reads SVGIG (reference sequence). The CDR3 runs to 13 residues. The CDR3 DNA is TGTGCCTGGAATAATGGGAACTCCTACGAGCAGTACTTC. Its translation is CAWNNGNSYEQYF.

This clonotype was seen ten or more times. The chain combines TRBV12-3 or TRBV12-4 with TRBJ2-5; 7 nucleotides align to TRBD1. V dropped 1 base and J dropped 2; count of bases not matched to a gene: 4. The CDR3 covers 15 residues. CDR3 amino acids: CASSLGRGQQETQYF. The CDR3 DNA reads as TGTGCCAGCAGTTTAGGCAGGGGACAGCAAGAGACCCAGTACTTC.

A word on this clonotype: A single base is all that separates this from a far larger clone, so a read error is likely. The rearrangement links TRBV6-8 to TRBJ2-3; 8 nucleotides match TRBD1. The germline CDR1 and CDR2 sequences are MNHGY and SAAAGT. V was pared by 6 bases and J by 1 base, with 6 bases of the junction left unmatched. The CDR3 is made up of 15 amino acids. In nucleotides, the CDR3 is TGTGCCAGCAGACAAGACAGGGGAGGCACAGATACGCAGTATTTT. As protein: CASRQDRGGTDTQYF.

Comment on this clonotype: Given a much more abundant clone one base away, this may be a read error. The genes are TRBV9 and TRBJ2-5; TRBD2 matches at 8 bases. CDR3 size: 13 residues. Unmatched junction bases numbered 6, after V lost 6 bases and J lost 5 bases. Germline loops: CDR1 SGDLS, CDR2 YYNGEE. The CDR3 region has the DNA TGTGCCAGCATCGCGGGGGGCTCGGAGACCCAGTACTTC. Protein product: CASIAGGSETQYF.

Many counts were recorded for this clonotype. CDR3 DNA sequence: TGTGCCAGCATCCCCGGGGGGGACAGGGTCTTTAATTCACCCCTCCACTTT. This translates into CASIPGGDRVFNSPLHF. The rearrangement links TRBV6-4 to TRBJ1-6; 9 bases agree with TRBD1. J lost 6 bases, V lost 7 bases, and 13 bases had no gene match. The CDR3 extends over 17 amino acids. Germline-derived CDR1 and CDR2 are MRHNA and SNTAGT.